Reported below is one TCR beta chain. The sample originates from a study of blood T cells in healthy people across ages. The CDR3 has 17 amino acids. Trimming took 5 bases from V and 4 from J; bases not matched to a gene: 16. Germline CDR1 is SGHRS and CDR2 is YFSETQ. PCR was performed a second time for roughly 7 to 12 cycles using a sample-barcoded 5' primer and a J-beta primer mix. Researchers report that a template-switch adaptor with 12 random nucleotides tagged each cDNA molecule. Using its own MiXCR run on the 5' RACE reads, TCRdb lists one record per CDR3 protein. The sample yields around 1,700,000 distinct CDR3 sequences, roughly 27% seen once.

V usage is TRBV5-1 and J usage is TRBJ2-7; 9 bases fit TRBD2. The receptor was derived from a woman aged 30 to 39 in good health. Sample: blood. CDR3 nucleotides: TGCGCCAGCAGTCCGGCACCTGGCGGGGGGGCTGGGTACGAGCAGTACTTC. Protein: CASSPAPGGGAGYEQYF.